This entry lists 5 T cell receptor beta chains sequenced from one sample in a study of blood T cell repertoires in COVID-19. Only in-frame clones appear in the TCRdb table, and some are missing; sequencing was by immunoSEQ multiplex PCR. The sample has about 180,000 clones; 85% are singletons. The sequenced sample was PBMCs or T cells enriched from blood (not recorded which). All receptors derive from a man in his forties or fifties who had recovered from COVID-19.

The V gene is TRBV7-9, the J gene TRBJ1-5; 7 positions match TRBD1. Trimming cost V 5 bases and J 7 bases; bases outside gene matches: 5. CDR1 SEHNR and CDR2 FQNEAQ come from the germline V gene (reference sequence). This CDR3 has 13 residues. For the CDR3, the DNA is TGTGCCAGCAGCCCGACAGGGCCGCAGCCCCAGCATTTT. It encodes CASSPTGPQPQHF.

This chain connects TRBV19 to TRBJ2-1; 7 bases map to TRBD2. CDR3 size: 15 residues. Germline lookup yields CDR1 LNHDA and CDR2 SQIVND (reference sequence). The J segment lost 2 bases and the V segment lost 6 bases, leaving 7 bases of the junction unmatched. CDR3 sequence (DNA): TGTGCCAGTAGACTCGAGCGGGACCCCTACAATGAGCAGTTCTTC. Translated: CASRLERDPYNEQFF.

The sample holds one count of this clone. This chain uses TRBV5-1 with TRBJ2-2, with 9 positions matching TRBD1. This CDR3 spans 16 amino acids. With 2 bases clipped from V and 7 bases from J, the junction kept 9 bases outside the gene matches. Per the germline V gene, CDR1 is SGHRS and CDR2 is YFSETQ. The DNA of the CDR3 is TGCGCCAGCAGCTTTACCGGGACAGGGCTTAGCGGGGAGCTGTTTTTT. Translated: CASSFTGTGLSGELFF.

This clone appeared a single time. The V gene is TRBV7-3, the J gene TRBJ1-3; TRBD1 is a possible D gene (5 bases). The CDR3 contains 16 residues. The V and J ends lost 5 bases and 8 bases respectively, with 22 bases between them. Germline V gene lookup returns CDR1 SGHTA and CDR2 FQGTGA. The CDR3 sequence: CASSPPGGDRGDTIYF. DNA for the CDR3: TGTGCCAGCAGCCCCCCCGGAGGGGACCGAGGGGACACCATATATTTT.

The CDR3 DNA sequence: TGTGCCAGCAGCCAAGCAGGGGGGGAGACCCAGTACTTC. Its translation: CASSQAGGETQYF. The V and J genes are TRBV4-2 and TRBJ2-5, with TRBD1 as a possible D gene (7 bases). The CDR3 spans 13 residues. V dropped 1 base and J dropped 5 bases, with 8 bases sitting between them. CDR1 and CDR2 from the germline V gene are LGHNA and YNFKEQ.